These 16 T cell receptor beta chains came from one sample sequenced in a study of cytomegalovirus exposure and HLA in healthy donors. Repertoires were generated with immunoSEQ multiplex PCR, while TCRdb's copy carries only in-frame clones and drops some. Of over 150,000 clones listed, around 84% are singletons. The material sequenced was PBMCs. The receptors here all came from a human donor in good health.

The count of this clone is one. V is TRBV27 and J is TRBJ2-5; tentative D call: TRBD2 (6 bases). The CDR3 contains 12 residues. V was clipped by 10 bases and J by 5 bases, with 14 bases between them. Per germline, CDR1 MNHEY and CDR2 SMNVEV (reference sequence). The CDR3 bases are TGTGCCACCCGGACTAATGGGGAGACCCAGTACTTC. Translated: CATRTNGETQYF.

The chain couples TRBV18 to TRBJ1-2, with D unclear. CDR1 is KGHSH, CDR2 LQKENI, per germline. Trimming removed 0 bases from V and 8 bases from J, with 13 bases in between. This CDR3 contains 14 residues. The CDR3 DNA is TGTGCCAGCTCACCACCGGGTGATCTGGAGGGCTACACCTTC. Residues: CASSPPGDLEGYTF.

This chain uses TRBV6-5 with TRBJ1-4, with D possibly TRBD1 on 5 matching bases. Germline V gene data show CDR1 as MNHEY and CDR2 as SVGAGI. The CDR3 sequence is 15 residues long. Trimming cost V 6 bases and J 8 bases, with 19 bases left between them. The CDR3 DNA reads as TGTGCCAGCAGGACTAGGGGAGTCTTTCCCGAAAAACTGTTTTTT. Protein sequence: CASRTRGVFPEKLFF.

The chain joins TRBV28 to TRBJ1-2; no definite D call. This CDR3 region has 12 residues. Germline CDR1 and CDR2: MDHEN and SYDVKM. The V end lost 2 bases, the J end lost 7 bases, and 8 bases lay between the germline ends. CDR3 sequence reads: CASSLNEGGYTF. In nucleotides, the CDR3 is TGTGCCAGCAGTTTAAATGAGGGTGGCTACACCTTC.

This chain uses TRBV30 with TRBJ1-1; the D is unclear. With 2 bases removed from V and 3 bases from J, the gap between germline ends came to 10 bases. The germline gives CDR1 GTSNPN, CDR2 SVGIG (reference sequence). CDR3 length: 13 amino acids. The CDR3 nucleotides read TGTGCCTGGAGTTCCCGTCAGTACACTGAAGCTTTCTTT. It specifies CAWSSRQYTEAFF.

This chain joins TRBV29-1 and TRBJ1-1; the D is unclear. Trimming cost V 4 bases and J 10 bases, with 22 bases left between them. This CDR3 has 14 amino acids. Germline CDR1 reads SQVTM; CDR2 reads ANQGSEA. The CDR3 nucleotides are TGCAGCGTTGTTTTCCGCTACATAAGTCGGGGAGCTTTCTTT. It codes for CSVVFRYISRGAFF. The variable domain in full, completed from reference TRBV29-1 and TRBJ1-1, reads SAVISQKPSRDICQRGTSLTIQCQVDSQVTMMFWYRQQPGQSLTLIATANQGSEATYESGFVIDKFPISRPNLTFSTLTVSNMSPEDSSIYLCSVVFRYISRGAFFGQGTRLTVV.

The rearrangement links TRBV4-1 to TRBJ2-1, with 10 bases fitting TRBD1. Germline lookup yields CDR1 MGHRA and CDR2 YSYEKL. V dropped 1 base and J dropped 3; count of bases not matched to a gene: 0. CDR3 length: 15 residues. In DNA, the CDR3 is TGCGCCAGCAGCCAAGGGACAGGGGGCTACAATGAGCAGTTCTTC. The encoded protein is CASSQGTGGYNEQFF.

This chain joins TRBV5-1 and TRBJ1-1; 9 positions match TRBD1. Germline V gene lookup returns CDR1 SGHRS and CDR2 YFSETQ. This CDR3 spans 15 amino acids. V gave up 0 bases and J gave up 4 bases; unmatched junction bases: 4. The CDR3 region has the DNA TGCGCCAGCAGCTTGGGGGACAGGGACGGCACTGAAGCTTTCTTT. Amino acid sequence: CASSLGDRDGTEAFF. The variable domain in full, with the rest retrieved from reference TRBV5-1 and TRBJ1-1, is KAGVTQTPRYLIKTRGQQVTLSCSPISGHRSVSWYQQTPGQGLQFLFEYFSETQRNKGNFPGRFSGRQFSNSRSEMNVSTLELGDSALYLCASSLGDRDGTEAFFGQGTRLTVV.

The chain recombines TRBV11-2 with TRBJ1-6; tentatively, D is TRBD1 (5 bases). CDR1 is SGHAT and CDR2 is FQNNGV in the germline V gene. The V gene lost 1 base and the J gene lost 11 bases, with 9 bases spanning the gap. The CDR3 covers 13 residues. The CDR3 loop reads CASSLGGSTPLHF. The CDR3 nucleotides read TGTGCCAGCAGCTTAGGGGGCTCGACACCCCTCCACTTT.

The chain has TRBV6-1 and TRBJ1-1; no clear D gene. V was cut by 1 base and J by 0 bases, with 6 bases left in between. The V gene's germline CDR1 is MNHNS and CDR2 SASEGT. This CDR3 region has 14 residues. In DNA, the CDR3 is TGTGCCAGCAGTGAAGGGCTTCTGAACACTGAAGCTTTCTTT. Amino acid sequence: CASSEGLLNTEAFF.

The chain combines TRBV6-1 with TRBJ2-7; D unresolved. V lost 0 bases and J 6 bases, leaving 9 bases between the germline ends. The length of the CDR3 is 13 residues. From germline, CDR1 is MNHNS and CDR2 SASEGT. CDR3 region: CASSEATVSEQYF. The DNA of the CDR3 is TGTGCCAGCAGTGAAGCTACTGTCTCCGAGCAGTACTTC.

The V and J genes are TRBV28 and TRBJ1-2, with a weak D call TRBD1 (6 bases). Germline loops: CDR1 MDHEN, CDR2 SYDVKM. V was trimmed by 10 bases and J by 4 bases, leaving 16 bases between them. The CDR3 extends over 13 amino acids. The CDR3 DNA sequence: TGTGCCACAACTTACAGGGACCCCTATGGCTACACCTTC. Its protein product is CATTYRDPYGYTF.

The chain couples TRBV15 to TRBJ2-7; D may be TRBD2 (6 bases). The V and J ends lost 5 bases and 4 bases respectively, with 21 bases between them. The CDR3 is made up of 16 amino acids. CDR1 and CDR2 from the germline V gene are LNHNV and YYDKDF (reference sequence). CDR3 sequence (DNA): TGTGCCACCAGCCCATACTCTACCGGGAGCATGTACGAGCAGTACTTC. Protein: CATSPYSTGSMYEQYF. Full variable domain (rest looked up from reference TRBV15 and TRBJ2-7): DAMVIQNPRYQVTQFGKPVTLSCSQTLNHNVMYWYQQKSSQAPKLLFHYYDKDFNNEADTPDNFQSRRPNTSFCFLDIRSPGLGDTAMYLCATSPYSTGSMYEQYFGPGTRLTVT.

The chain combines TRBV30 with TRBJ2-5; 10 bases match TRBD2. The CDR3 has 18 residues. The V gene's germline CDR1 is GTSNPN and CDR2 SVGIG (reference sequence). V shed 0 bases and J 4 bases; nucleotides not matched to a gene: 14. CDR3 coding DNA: TGTGCCTGGAGTGTAGTTAGGACTAGCGGAGGGGGCGCAGAGACCCAGTACTTC. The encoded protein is CAWSVVRTSGGGAETQYF.

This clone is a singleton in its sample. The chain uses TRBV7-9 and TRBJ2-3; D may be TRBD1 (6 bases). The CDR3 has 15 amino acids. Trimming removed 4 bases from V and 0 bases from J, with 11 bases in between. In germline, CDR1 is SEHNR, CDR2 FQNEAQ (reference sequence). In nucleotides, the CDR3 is TGTGCCAGCAGCTCTGGACAGACTAGCACAGATACGCAGTATTTT. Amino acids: CASSSGQTSTDTQYF.

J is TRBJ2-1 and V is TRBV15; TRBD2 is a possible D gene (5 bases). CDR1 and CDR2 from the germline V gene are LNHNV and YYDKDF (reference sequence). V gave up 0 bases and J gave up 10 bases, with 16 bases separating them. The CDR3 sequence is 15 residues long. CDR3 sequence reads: CATSRDLRGRVEQFF. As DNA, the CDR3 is TGTGCCACCAGCAGAGATCTTCGGGGAAGGGTCGAGCAGTTCTTC.